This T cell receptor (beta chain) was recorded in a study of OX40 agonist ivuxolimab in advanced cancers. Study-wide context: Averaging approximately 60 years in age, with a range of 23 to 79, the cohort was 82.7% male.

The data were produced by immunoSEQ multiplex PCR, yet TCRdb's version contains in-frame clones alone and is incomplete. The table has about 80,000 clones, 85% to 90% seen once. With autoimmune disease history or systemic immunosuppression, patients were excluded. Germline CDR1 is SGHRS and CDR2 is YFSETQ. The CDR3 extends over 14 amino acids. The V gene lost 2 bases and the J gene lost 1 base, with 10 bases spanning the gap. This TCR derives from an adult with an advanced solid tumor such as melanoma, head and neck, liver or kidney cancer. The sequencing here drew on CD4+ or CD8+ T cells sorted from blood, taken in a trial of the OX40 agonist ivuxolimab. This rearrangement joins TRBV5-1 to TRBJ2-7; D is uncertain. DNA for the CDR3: TGCGCCAGCAGCTTACGGACCTCGTCCTACGAGCAGTACTTC. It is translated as CASSLRTSSYEQYF.